Listed below are T cell receptor beta chains from one sample, sequenced in a study of CD8+ T cells in alopecia areata. Sequencing used immunoSEQ multiplex PCR; TCRdb keeps in-frame clones, though not all of them. The sample holds under 200,000 clones, approximately 60% seen once. Specimen: CD4+ T cells sorted from blood, collected at week 24, from a patient treated with tofacitinib. These receptors were taken from a human donor with alopecia areata. CDR3s include the opening cysteine and the closing phenylalanine or tryptophan. A D gene is named only where the DNA matches it firmly. Expanded clones are given a class, and other clones once, few, many or no size at all.

D,size,J,V,DNA,CDR3
.,.,TRBJ1-1,TRBV5-6,TGTGCCAGCAGCTCAGGGACGACGCCTTTCACTGAAGCTTTCTTT,CASSSGTTPFTEAFF
.,.,TRBJ2-5,TRBV19,TGTGCCAGTTCCCCCACGGGAGCGGAGACCCAGTACTTC,CASSPTGAETQYF
.,few,TRBJ2-7,TRBV25-1,TGTGCCAGCAGTGCCCAGTACGAGCAGTACTTC,CASSAQYEQYF
.,.,TRBJ2-2,TRBV11-2,TGTGCCAGCAGCTTACTGACTGGGGGGACCGGGGAGCTGTTTTTT,CASSLLTGGTGELFF
TRBD1,.,TRBJ1-1,TRBV11-3,TGTGCCAGCAGCTTTAGACAGGGGGAGGTGAACACTGAAGCTTTCTTT,CASSFRQGEVNTEAFF
.,.,TRBJ1-1,TRBV30,TGTGCCTGGAGTGTACGGGGGGACACTGAAGCTTTCTTT,CAWSVRGDTEAFF
TRBD1,once,TRBJ1-5,TRBV29-1,TGCAGCCCCCTGGGACAGCTTCATCAGCCCCAGCATTTT,CSPLGQLHQPQHF
.,.,TRBJ2-7,TRBV6-6,TGTGCCAGCAGAGATCAGATGCTCGGCGAGCAGTACTTC,CASRDQMLGEQYF
.,.,TRBJ2-6,TRBV7-9,TGTGCCAGCAGCTTAGCTGGTGGGGCCAACGTCCTGACTTTC,CASSLAGGANVLTF
.,.,TRBJ2-1,TRBV5-1,TGCGCCAGCAGCCTGCCCGCGGGTGGCAATGAGCAGTTCTTC,CASSLPAGGNEQFF
.,few,TRBJ1-2,TRBV29-1,TGCAGCGTTCTGGGCCAGGGTTTAAACTATGGCTACACCTTC,CSVLGQGLNYGYTF
TRBD2,few,TRBJ2-7,TRBV9,TGTGCCAGCAGCGAGGGACTACCATCCTACGAGCAGTACTTC,CASSEGLPSYEQYF
.,.,TRBJ2-5,TRBV9,TGTGCCAGCAGCGGCCGGCGCGGGGGCGGGGAGACCCAGTACTTC,CASSGRRGGGETQYF
.,.,TRBJ2-5,TRBV29-1,TGCAGCGTCGAAAGGCGGGGCAAGACCCAGTACTTC,CSVERRGKTQYF
.,.,TRBJ1-1,TRBV19,TGTGCCAGTAGTATAGGAGGATGGAACACTGAAGCTTTCTTT,CASSIGGWNTEAFF
.,.,TRBJ1-5,TRBV29-1,TGCAGCGCCGCACTCAGCCCCAATCAGCCCCAGCATTTT,CSAALSPNQPQHF